This T cell receptor beta chain was identified in a study of T cell changes during pregnancy in multiple sclerosis (dated by TCRdb to between 2018 and 2021). Concerning the study at large: Changes in the T cell repertoire over the course of pregnancy were examined in this study in women with multiple sclerosis.

Library creation used the immunoSEQ multiplex PCR assay. TCRdb holds this immuneACCESS table with in-frame rearrangements only. Some clones are missing; in checked studies, unresolved V genes explain under half, and the rest has no known cause. Across this sample there are 100,000 to 140,000 clones, with approximately 90% seen only once. In total, the top ten clones hold 0.65% to 0.9% of the sample. Including the terminal cysteine and phenylalanine, the CDR3 comprises 15 residues. Only CDR3 DNA is held: 45 bases, read in frame from base 1. Via the germline V gene (reference sequence), CDR1 is SGHNT and CDR2 YYREEE. V is trimmed back by 2 bases and J by 4 bases, and the junction contains 6 bases that no gene match accounts for. In the case of this clone: What this receptor recognizes is not known. The sample holds no much larger clone one base away, and base qualities are not on file.

The sequenced sample was peripheral blood, obtained in the third trimester of pregnancy. The TCR comes from a female donor in good health, enrolled as a control in a pregnancy study. Recombination joined TRBV5-4 with TRBJ1-1; the junction holds 9 bases that match TRBD1. The DNA sequence reads TGTGCCAGCAGCTTCCCGGGACAGGGTATCACTGAAGCTTTCTTT. This translates into CASSFPGQGITEAFF.